These T cell receptor beta chains were read from a single sample in a study of PD-L1 blockade in urothelial cancer. Some clones are missing from TCRdb's copy, which holds only in-frame ones; the method was immunoSEQ multiplex PCR. Among about 120,000 clones, around 88% were seen once, and the ten largest hold more than 1.5%. The sequences come from PBMCs, collected around atezolizumab (anti-PD-L1) treatment. The receptor source for this set is a man between 60 and 70 years old with urothelial cancer. Both conserved end residues are part of each CDR3. The D gene is left open where the match is weak. Clone size is not always given. Where it is, it says once, few, many or a class for expanded clones.

cdr3_aa | cdr3_nt | j_call | clone_size | v_call | d_call
CSVVEREAYEQYF | TGCAGCGTTGTAGAGCGGGAGGCCTACGAGCAGTACTTC | TRBJ2-7 | NA | TRBV29-1 | TRBD2
CASSSWDRGHWGYTF | TGTGCCAGCAGTTCGTGGGACAGGGGGCATTGGGGCTACACCTTC | TRBJ1-2 | NA | TRBV6-5 | TRBD1
CAWSFGSGRDTQYF | TGTGCCTGGAGTTTCGGGTCGGGGAGGGATACGCAGTATTTT | TRBJ2-3 | few | TRBV30 | NA
CASSSPGQGGVGEQYF | TGTGCCAGCAGTTCTCCGGGACAGGGGGGGGTTGGGGAGCAGTACTTC | TRBJ2-7 | NA | TRBV28 | TRBD1
CASSLGRGDNQPQHF | TGTGCCAGCAGCTTGGGCCGGGGTGACAATCAGCCCCAGCATTTT | TRBJ1-5 | NA | TRBV7-2 | NA
CASSLFSGETQYF | TGTGCCAGCAGCTTATTTAGTGGAGAGACCCAGTACTTC | TRBJ2-5 | NA | TRBV5-4 | NA
CAISLDSIRTEAFF | TGTGCCATCAGCCTCGACAGTATAAGGACTGAAGCTTTCTTT | TRBJ1-1 | NA | TRBV10-3 | NA
CASSYGDGASYEQYF | TGTGCCAGCAGCTACGGCGACGGAGCCTCCTACGAGCAGTACTTC | TRBJ2-7 | NA | TRBV9 | NA
CASSVGLAGLGGSDTQYF | TGTGCCAGCAGCGTCGGGCTAGCGGGTTTAGGGGGCTCAGATACGCAGTATTTT | TRBJ2-3 | NA | TRBV9 | NA
CASSSPDRKAFF | TGTGCCAGCAGTTCCCCGGACAGAAAAGCTTTCTTT | TRBJ1-1 | NA | TRBV6-5 | NA
CASSYQTPGGTEAFF | TGTGCCAGCAGTTACCAGACCCCTGGCGGCACTGAAGCTTTCTTT | TRBJ1-1 | NA | TRBV6-5 | NA
CASSPSAGALQETQYF | TGTGCCAGCAGCCCCTCGGCGGGGGCACTCCAAGAGACCCAGTACTTC | TRBJ2-5 | NA | TRBV5-4 | NA
CASSLAGSNQPQHF | TGTGCCAGCAGTTTGGCAGGTAGCAATCAGCCCCAGCATTTT | TRBJ1-5 | NA | TRBV6-5 | NA
CASSPRTGEETQYF | TGTGCCAGCTCACCACGTACAGGGGAAGAGACCCAGTACTTC | TRBJ2-5 | NA | TRBV18 | TRBD1
CASSPGGNQPQHF | TGTGCCAGCAGCCCCGGGGGCAATCAGCCCCAGCATTTT | TRBJ1-5 | NA | TRBV27 | NA
CASSADAQGTQYF | TGTGCCAGCAGCGCCGACGCTCAGGGGACCCAGTACTTC | TRBJ2-5 | NA | TRBV7-7 | NA
CASSLPGLGAGTDTQYF | TGTGCCAGCAGCTTGCCGGGACTAGGGGCCGGGACAGATACGCAGTATTTT | TRBJ2-3 | once | TRBV5-6 | TRBD2